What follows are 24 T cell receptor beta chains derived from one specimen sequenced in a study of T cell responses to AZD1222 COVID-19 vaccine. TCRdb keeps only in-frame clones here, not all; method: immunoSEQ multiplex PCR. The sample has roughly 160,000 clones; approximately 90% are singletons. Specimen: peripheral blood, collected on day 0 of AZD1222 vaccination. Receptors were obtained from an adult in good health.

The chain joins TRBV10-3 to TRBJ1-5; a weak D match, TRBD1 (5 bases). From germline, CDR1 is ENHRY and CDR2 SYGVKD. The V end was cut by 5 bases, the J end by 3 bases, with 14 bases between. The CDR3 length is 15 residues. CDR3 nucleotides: TGTGCCATCAGTACAGGCCCCACACTCAATCAGCCCCAGCATTTT. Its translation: CAISTGPTLNQPQHF.

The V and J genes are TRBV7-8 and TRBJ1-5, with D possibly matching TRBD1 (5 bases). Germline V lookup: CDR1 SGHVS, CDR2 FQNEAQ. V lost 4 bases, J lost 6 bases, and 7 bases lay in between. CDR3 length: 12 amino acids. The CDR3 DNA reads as TGTGCCAGCAGCTCGACAGTTCAGCCCCAGCATTTT. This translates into CASSSTVQPQHF.

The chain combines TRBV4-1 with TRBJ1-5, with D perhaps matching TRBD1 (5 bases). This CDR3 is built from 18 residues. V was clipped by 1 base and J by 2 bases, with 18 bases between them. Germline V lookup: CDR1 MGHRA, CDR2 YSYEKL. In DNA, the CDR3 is TGCGCCAGCAGCCAAGGATGGGGGGAGGGGAAAGGCAATCAGCCCCAGCATTTT. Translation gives CASSQGWGEGKGNQPQHF.

The CDR3 reads CASSPTRGRDEKLFF. The DNA for the CDR3 is TGTGCCAGCTCACCCACCAGGGGGCGAGATGAAAAACTGTTTTTT. The J gene is TRBJ1-4, the V gene TRBV18, with TRBD1 identical over 8 bases. V shed 3 bases and J 6 bases; nucleotides not matched to a gene: 6. CDR3 length: 15 amino acids. CDR1 is KGHSH, CDR2 LQKENI, per germline.

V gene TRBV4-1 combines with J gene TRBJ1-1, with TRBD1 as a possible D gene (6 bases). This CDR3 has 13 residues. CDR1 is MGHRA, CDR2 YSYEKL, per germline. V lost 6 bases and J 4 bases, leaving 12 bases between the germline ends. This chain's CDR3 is CASSGGLGTEAFF. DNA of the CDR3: TGCGCCAGCAGTGGGGGGCTAGGCACTGAAGCTTTCTTT.

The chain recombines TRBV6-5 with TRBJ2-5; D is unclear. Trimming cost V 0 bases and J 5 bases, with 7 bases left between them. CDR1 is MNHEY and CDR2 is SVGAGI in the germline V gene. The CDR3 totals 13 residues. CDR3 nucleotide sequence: TGTGCCAGCAGTTACTCGACATCGGAGACCCAGTACTTC. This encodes CASSYSTSETQYF.

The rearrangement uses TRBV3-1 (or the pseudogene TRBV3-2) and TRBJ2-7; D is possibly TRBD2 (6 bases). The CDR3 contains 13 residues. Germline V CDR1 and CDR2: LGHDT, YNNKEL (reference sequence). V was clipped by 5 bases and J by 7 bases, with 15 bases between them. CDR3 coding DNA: TGTGCCAGCAGCATCGGGACTTCGGGAGAGCAGTACGTC. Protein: CASSIGTSGEQYV.

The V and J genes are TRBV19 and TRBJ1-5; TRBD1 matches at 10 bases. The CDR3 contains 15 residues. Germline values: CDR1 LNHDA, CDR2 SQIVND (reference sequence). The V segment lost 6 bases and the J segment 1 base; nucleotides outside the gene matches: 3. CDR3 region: CASRGQGMSNQPQHF. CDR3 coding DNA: TGTGCCAGTAGGGGACAGGGGATGAGCAATCAGCCCCAGCATTTT.

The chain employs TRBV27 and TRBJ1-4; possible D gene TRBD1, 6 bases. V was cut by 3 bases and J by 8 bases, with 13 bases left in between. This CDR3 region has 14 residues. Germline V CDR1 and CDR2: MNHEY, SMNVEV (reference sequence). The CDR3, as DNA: TGTGCCAGCAGTTTCCCCGGGGGCGGGGAAAAACTGTTTTTT. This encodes CASSFPGGGEKLFF.

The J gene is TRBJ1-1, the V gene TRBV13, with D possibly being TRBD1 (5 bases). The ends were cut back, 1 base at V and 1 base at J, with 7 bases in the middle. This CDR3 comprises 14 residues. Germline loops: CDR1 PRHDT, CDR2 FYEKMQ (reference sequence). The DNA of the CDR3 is TGTGCCAGCAGCTTAGAAGGGACGAACACTGAAGCTTTCTTT. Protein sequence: CASSLEGTNTEAFF.

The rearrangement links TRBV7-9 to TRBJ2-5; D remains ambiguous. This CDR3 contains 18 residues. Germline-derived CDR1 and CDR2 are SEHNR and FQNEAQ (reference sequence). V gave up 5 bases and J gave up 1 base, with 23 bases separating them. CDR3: CASSARMARAMAQETQYF. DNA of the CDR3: TGTGCCAGCAGCGCCCGCATGGCTAGGGCGATGGCCCAAGAGACCCAGTACTTC.

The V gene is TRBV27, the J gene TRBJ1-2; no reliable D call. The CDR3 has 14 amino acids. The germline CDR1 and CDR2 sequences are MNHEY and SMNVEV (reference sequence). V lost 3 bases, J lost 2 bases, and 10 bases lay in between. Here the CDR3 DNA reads TGTGCCAGCAGTTTTGGAGGTGCGAACTATGGCTACACCTTC. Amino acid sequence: CASSFGGANYGYTF.

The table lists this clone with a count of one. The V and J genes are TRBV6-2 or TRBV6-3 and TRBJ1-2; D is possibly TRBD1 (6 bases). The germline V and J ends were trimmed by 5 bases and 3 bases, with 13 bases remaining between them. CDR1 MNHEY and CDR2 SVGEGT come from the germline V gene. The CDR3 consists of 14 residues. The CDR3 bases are TGTGCCAGCAGTATACAAAGGGGGGACTATGGCTACACCTTC. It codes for CASSIQRGDYGYTF.

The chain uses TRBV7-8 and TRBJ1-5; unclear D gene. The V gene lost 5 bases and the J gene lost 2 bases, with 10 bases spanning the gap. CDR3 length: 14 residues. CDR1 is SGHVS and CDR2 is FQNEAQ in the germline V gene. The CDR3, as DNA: TGTGCCAGCAGCGTTAATGATGGCAATCAGCCCCAGCATTTT. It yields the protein CASSVNDGNQPQHF.

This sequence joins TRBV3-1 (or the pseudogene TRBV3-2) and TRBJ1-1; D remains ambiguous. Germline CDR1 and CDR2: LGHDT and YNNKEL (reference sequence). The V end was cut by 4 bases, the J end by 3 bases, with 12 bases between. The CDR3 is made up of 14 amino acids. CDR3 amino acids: CASSRTSADTEAFF. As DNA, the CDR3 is TGTGCCAGCAGCCGGACGTCGGCGGACACTGAAGCTTTCTTT.

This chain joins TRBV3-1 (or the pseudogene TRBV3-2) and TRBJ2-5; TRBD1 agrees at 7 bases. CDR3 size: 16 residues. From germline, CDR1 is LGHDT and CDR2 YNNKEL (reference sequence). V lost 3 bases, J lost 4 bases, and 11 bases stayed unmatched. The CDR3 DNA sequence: TGTGCCAGCAGCCATAACCGGCCCGGGACAGCAGAGACCCAGTACTTC. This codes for CASSHNRPGTAETQYF.

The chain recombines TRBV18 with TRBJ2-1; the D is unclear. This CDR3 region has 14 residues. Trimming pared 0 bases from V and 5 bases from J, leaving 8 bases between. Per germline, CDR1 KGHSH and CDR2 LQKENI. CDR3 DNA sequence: TGTGCCAGCTCACCACCGATTTGGGACAATGAGCAGTTCTTC. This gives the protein CASSPPIWDNEQFF.

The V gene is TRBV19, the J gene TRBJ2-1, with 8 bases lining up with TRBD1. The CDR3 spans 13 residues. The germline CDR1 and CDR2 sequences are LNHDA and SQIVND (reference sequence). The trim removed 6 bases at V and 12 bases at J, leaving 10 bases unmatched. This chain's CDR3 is CASRETGEDGQFF. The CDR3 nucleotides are TGTGCCAGTAGGGAGACAGGGGAGGACGGGCAGTTCTTC.

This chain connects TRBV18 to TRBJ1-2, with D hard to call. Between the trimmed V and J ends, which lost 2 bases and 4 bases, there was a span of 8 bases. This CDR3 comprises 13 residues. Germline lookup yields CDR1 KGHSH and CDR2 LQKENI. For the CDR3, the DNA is TGTGCCAGCTCACCATTGGAATTCTATGGCTACACCTTC. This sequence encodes CASSPLEFYGYTF.

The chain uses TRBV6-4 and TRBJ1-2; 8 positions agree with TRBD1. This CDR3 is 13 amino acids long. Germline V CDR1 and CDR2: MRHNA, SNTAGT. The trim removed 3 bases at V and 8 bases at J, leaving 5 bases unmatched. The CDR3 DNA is TGTGCCAGCAGTGAAGGACAGGGTCGCGGCTACACCTTC. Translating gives CASSEGQGRGYTF.

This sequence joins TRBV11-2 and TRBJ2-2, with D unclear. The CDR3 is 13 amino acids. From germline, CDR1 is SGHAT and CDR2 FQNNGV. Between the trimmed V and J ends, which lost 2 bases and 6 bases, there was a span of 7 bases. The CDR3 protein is CASSLSVSGELFF. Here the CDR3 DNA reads TGTGCCAGCAGCTTATCGGTCTCCGGGGAGCTGTTTTTT.

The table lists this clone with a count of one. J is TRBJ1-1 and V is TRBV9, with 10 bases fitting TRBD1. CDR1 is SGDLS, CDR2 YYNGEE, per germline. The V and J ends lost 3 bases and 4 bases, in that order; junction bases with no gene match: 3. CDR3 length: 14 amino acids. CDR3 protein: CASSGGQGITEAFF. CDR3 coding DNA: TGTGCCAGCAGCGGGGGACAGGGGATCACTGAAGCTTTCTTT.

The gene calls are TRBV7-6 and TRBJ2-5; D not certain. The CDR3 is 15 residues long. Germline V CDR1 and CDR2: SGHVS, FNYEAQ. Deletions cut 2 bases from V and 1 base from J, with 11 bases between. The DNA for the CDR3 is TGTGCCAGCAGCTTAAACGGCGGCTCCCAAGAGACCCAGTACTTC. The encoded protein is CASSLNGGSQETQYF. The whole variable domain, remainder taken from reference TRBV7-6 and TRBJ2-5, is GAGVSQSPRYKVTKRGQDVALRCDPISGHVSLYWYRQALGQGPEFLTYFNYEAQQDKSGLPNDRFSAERPEGSISTLTIQRTEQRDSAMYRCASSLNGGSQETQYFGPGTRLLVL.

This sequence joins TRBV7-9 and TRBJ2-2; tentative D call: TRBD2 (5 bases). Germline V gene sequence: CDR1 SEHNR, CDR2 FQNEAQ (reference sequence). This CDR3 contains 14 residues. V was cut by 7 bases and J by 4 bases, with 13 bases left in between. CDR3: CASTLREITGELFF. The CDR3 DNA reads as TGTGCCAGCACCCTAAGGGAGATCACCGGGGAGCTGTTTTTT.